The clone carrying this T cell receptor (beta chain) was picked up one time. What it binds is unknown. Using immunoSEQ multiplex PCR, the repertoire was profiled, and TCRdb retains in-frame clones only, with some absent. Among 72,000 or so clones listed, roughly 85% were seen once. This sample is drawn from a study of T cell clones after liver transplantation. On the study more broadly: A pre-transplant mixed lymphocyte reaction with TCRbeta sequencing defined graft-donor-reactive clones followed in post-transplant blood. Whole-study findings and limits: A larger donor-reactive than third-party decline suggested partial antigen-specific deletion.

CD3+CD4+ and CD3+CD8+ cells were FACS-sorted from thawed unstimulated PBMCs. Sequenced material: CD4+ T cells from blood, taken at the 22-month timepoint. The sequence was obtained from a human patient who received a liver transplant. Some T cells could come from the graft donor.

Here the CDR3 DNA reads TGTGCCTGGAGTAGGGCAGGGGCTAACTATGGCTACACCTTC. As protein: CAWSRAGANYGYTF. The chain uses TRBV30 and TRBJ1-2; D is perhaps TRBD1 (6 bases). The CDR3 runs 14 residues. V was pared by 2 bases and J by 0 bases, with 10 bases between. Germline V gives CDR1 GTSNPN, CDR2 SVGIG (reference sequence).